This T cell receptor (beta chain) emerged from a study of CD8 T cells in ankylosing spondylitis. One entry per CDR3 protein, called by TCRdb with MiXCR from the 5' RACE reads. Of some 140,000 distinct CDR3 sequences in the sample, approximately 8.4% are singletons; the top ten hold under 7.5%. General study findings and limits: Several of the motif variants were reported before in synovial fluid and blood from reactive arthritis.

This clonotype came up many times. As yet, its antigen is unknown. It is unclear where the CDR3 begins or ends on the DNA, so no DNA is shown, and the CDR3 is as TCRdb lists it. Germline CDR1 and CDR2: SGHTA and FQGNSA. The CDR3 is 17 amino acids in total, end residues counted. The sample consisted of synovial fluid, either unsorted or a sorted T cell fraction (not recorded which). This TCR derives from a male donor with ankylosing spondylitis. This chain uses TRBV7-2 with TRBJ2-2; the table's D call, TRBD1, was not checked against the DNA. The CDR3 region is CASSFRARGMRAGELFF.